This entry lists 31 T cell receptor beta chains sequenced from one sample in a study of blood T cell repertoires in COVID-19. Assay used: immunoSEQ multiplex PCR; TCRdb lists only in-frame clones, some missing. The repertoire holds about 95,000 clones, with 84% as singletons. The sequenced sample consisted of peripheral blood. The receptors derive from a human donor in a cohort sampled during active COVID-19.

This clone turned up a few times. The rearrangement joins TRBV28 to TRBJ2-7; 9 bases match TRBD1. Germline values: CDR1 MDHEN, CDR2 SYDVKM. V gave up 1 base and J gave up 5 bases; unmatched junction bases: 6. The CDR3 has 15 amino acids. CDR3 DNA: TGTGCCAGCAGTTTATTGGGGACAGGGTTCAACGAGCAGTACTTC. Protein sequence: CASSLLGTGFNEQYF.

The chain is built from TRBV7-8 and TRBJ2-7, with no clear D. The V gene's germline CDR1 is SGHVS and CDR2 FQNEAQ. The length of the CDR3 is 15 residues. With 2 bases removed from V and 2 bases from J, the gap between germline ends came to 13 bases. CDR3 sequence reads: CASSLTLGLAYEQYF. The CDR3 bases are TGTGCCAGCAGCTTAACTTTGGGCCTTGCCTACGAGCAGTACTTC.

Notes on this clone: This sample also contains other DNA sequences that code for the same CDR3. The chain carries TRBV18 and TRBJ2-5, with D unresolved. Per germline, CDR1 KGHSH and CDR2 LQKENI. V lost 3 bases to trimming and J lost 1 base, with 9 bases between them. The CDR3 has 14 amino acids. The CDR3 loop is CASSPQTGQETQYF. The CDR3 DNA sequence: TGTGCCAGCTCACCCCAGACGGGCCAAGAGACCCAGTACTTC.

Only a few counts were recorded for this clone. This rearrangement joins TRBV21-1 to TRBJ2-7; the D segment call TRBD2 is taken from the table without a DNA check. TRBV21-1 is a pseudogene. The CDR3 has 15 residues. CDR3 DNA sequence: TGTGCCAGCAGCTCCTTGACTAGCGGAGTCTACGAGCAGTACTTC. It translates to CASSSLTSGVYEQYF.

This clone was observed a single time. The chain uses TRBV6-6 and TRBJ1-5; D might be TRBD1 (5 bases). This CDR3 has 14 amino acids. Germline V CDR1 and CDR2: MNHNY, SVGAGI (reference sequence). The ends were cut back, 2 bases at V and 6 bases at J, with 11 bases in the middle. As DNA, the CDR3 is TGTGCCAGCAGTTACGGGGCAGGGCCTCAGCCCCAGCATTTT. It translates to CASSYGAGPQPQHF.

The CDR3 region is CASSPTGTGTEAFF. CDR3 sequence (DNA): TGTGCCAGCAGCCCGACAGGGACGGGAACTGAAGCTTTCTTT. The chain recombines TRBV7-2 with TRBJ1-1; 7 nucleotides agree with TRBD1. Per germline, CDR1 SGHTA and CDR2 FQGNSA. The CDR3 totals 14 residues. Unmatched junction bases numbered 8, after V lost 5 bases and J lost 5 bases.

This rearrangement joins TRBV6-5 to TRBJ2-7; D gene ambiguous. This CDR3 is built from 15 residues. Between the trimmed V and J ends, which lost 4 bases and 5 bases, there was a span of 18 bases. In germline, CDR1 is MNHEY, CDR2 SVGAGI. CDR3 loop: CASSSGSIGKHEQYF. The CDR3 coding sequence is TGTGCCAGCAGTTCCGGGTCCATCGGTAAGCACGAGCAGTACTTC.

The chain joins TRBV7-9 to TRBJ1-2; D is undetermined. This CDR3 region has 14 residues. The ends were cut back, 4 bases at V and 2 bases at J, with 11 bases in the middle. The germline CDR1 and CDR2 sequences are SEHNR and FQNEAQ (reference sequence). For the CDR3, the DNA is TGTGCCAGCAGCTCCCTCACAGAAAACTATGGCTACACCTTC. Protein sequence: CASSSLTENYGYTF.

V is TRBV28 and J is TRBJ2-7, with 11 nucleotides matching TRBD1. V shed 7 bases, J shed 2 bases, and the junction held 7 bases outside the gene matches. Germline-derived CDR1 and CDR2 are MDHEN and SYDVKM. CDR3 length: 15 amino acids. Here the CDR3 reads CASTRGQGGTYEQYF. As DNA, the CDR3 is TGTGCCAGCACACGGGGACAGGGGGGGACCTACGAGCAGTACTTC.

CDR3 coding DNA: TGTGCCACCAGTTCCTACAGCGGCTCACCCCTCCACTTT. This translates into CATSSYSGSPLHF. The rearrangement uses TRBV24-1 and TRBJ1-6; D uncertain. V gave up 6 bases and J gave up 10 bases, with 12 bases separating them. CDR3 size: 13 residues. Germline CDR1 is KGHDR and CDR2 is SFDVKD.

The V call is TRBV5-6, the J call TRBJ1-1; perhaps TRBD1 as D (5 bases). This CDR3 comprises 16 residues. The V gene's germline CDR1 is SGHDT and CDR2 YYEEEE. V lost 1 base and J 0 bases, leaving 13 bases between the germline ends. The CDR3 DNA reads TGTGCCAGCAGCTTGTTCAACAGGCGGCTGAACACTGAAGCTTTCTTT. It is translated as CASSLFNRRLNTEAFF.

The rearrangement uses TRBV3-1 (or the pseudogene TRBV3-2) and TRBJ2-7; unclear D gene. This CDR3 is 11 amino acids long. The germline CDR1 and CDR2 sequences are LGHDT and YNNKEL (reference sequence). The V end was cut by 4 bases, the J end by 5 bases, with 6 bases between. The CDR3 DNA follows: TGTGCCAGCAGCCTTATCCACGAGCAGTACTTC. This translates into CASSLIHEQYF.

The V and J genes are TRBV3-1 (or the pseudogene TRBV3-2) and TRBJ2-6; D is possibly TRBD1 (5 bases). V lost 6 bases and J 3 bases, leaving 12 bases between the germline ends. Germline assignment: CDR1 LGHDT and CDR2 YNNKEL (reference sequence). The CDR3 sequence is 15 residues long. CDR3 coding DNA: TGTGCCAGCAGTTTGGGGCGTGGTGGGGCCAACGTCCTGACTTTC. Translation: CASSLGRGGANVLTF.

The chain combines TRBV5-6 with TRBJ1-1, with 8 nucleotides matching TRBD1. The CDR3 has 15 residues. Germline values: CDR1 SGHDT, CDR2 YYEEEE. With 4 bases clipped from V and 6 bases from J, the junction kept 11 bases outside the gene matches. This chain's CDR3 is CASSLPGQADSEAFF. DNA for the CDR3: TGTGCCAGCAGCCTGCCGGGACAGGCTGATTCTGAAGCTTTCTTT. Drawing the rest from reference TRBV5-6 and TRBJ1-1, the complete variable domain is DAGVTQSPTHLIKTRGQQVTLRCSPKSGHDTVSWYQQALGQGPQFIFQYYEEEERQRGNFPDRFSGHQFPNYSSELNVNALLLGDSALYLCASSLPGQADSEAFFGQGTRLTVV.

This chain joins TRBV6-5 and TRBJ2-2; 9 bases map to TRBD2. Germline CDR1 MNHEY, CDR2 SVGAGI. The CDR3 runs to 14 residues. The J segment lost 5 bases and the V segment lost 6 bases, leaving 4 bases of the junction unmatched. The CDR3 region has the DNA TGTGCCAGCAGAACAAGCGGGGGGACCGGGGAGCTGTTTTTT. Its translation: CASRTSGGTGELFF.

This chain uses TRBV28 with TRBJ1-1; D uncertain. Trimming took 11 bases from V and 5 from J, leaving 18 bases between them. This CDR3 is 13 amino acids long. Germline V gives CDR1 MDHEN, CDR2 SYDVKM. CDR3 protein: CAAFRGKPTEAFF. Here the CDR3 DNA reads TGTGCCGCCTTTCGGGGAAAACCAACTGAAGCTTTCTTT.

CDR3: CATSDGQLSSTDTQYF. The DNA for the CDR3 is TGTGCCACCAGTGACGGACAGCTTTCTAGCACAGATACGCAGTATTTT. The chain carries TRBV24-1 and TRBJ2-3, with D perhaps TRBD1 (6 bases). CDR3 size: 16 residues. Between the trimmed V and J ends, which lost 4 bases and 0 bases, there was a span of 13 bases. Germline V gene sequence: CDR1 KGHDR, CDR2 SFDVKD.

This clone was seen just once. The chain couples TRBV28 to TRBJ2-7; D gene uncertain. This CDR3 has 13 residues. The ends were cut back, 6 bases at V and 0 bases at J, with 9 bases in the middle. Germline-derived CDR1 and CDR2 are MDHEN and SYDVKM. In nucleotides, the CDR3 is TGTGCCAGCAGCCGCGACACCTCCTACGAGCAGTACTTC. Translating gives CASSRDTSYEQYF.

The chain carries TRBV28 and TRBJ2-3; 7 bases are shared with TRBD1. Looked up from germline, CDR1 is MDHEN and CDR2 is SYDVKM. J lost 7 bases, V lost 4 bases, and 8 bases had no gene match. The CDR3 consists of 14 residues. The CDR3 DNA sequence: TGTGCCAGCAGTTCAGGGACAGAACTTTATACGCAGTATTTT. Protein product: CASSSGTELYTQYF.

The CDR3 coding sequence is TGTGCCAGCTCACCACCGGGGCTGGGGAACACTGAAGCTTTCTTT. The encoded protein is CASSPPGLGNTEAFF. The chain is built from TRBV18 and TRBJ1-1, with D perhaps TRBD1 (5 bases). The CDR3 is 15 amino acids. Germline CDR1 and CDR2: KGHSH and LQKENI. Deletions cut 0 bases from V and 1 base from J, with 9 bases between.

This clone was observed a handful of times. The chain is built from TRBV6-5 and TRBJ1-2, with no clear D. CDR3 length: 10 residues. CDR1 and CDR2 from the germline V gene are MNHEY and SVGAGI. V was pared by 10 bases and J by 1 base, with 4 bases between. The CDR3 region has the DNA TGTGCCACCCTTAACTATGGCTACACCTTC. It specifies CATLNYGYTF.

V is TRBV24-1 and J is TRBJ1-5; D gene ambiguous. The CDR3 extends over 13 amino acids. The V and J ends lost 2 bases and 1 base respectively, with 2 bases between them. The V gene's germline CDR1 is KGHDR and CDR2 SFDVKD. The CDR3 region is CATSDSSNQPQHF. The CDR3 DNA reads TGTGCCACCAGTGATTCGAGCAATCAGCCCCAGCATTTT.

The chain uses TRBV2 and TRBJ2-7; D perhaps matches TRBD1 (5 bases). This CDR3 has 12 amino acids. Trimming took off 6 bases at V and 3 bases at J, with 9 bases between the two ends. The germline gives CDR1 SNHLY, CDR2 FYNNEI. This chain's CDR3 is CASSHRFYEQYF. The CDR3 region has the DNA TGTGCCAGCAGCCACAGGTTCTACGAGCAGTACTTC. The complete variable domain, with remaining parts taken from reference TRBV2 and TRBJ2-7, reads EPEVTQTPSHQVTQMGQEVILRCVPISNHLYFYWYRQILGQKVEFLVSFYNNEISEKSEIFDDQFSVERPDGSNFTLKIRSTKLEDSAMYFCASSHRFYEQYFGPGTRLTVT.

Regarding this clone: An end of the junction does not agree with germline; a read error may underlie this. The V call is TRBV7-9, the J call TRBJ2-2; 9 nucleotides match TRBD1. Germline CDR1 SEHNR, CDR2 FQNEAQ (reference sequence). The CDR3 totals 13 residues. DNA of the CDR3: TGTGCCAGCAGCTTAGCGGCGACAGGGGGGCTGTTTTTT. Translating gives CASSLAATGGLFF.

The chain couples TRBV24-1 to TRBJ2-3; 9 bases map to TRBD1. CDR3 length: 18 amino acids. The V segment lost 5 bases and the J segment 8 bases; nucleotides outside the gene matches: 19. From germline, CDR1 is KGHDR and CDR2 SFDVKD. CDR3 DNA: TGTGCCACCAGTGGATCATTAGGTGGGGACAGGGATTTCGGTACGCAGTATTTT. Its translation is CATSGSLGGDRDFGTQYF.

The J gene is TRBJ1-2, the V gene TRBV28; 7 bases line up with TRBD1. The CDR3 totals 12 residues. Germline CDR1 and CDR2: MDHEN and SYDVKM. V lost 6 bases, J lost 5 bases, and 3 bases stayed unmatched. CDR3 protein: CASRGQLYGYTF. The CDR3 coding sequence is TGTGCCAGCAGGGGACAGCTATATGGCTACACCTTC.

The chain joins TRBV6-2 or TRBV6-3 to TRBJ2-1, with TRBD2 identical over 7 bases. The CDR3 has 18 amino acids. V shed 0 bases, J shed 0 bases, and the junction held 8 bases outside the gene matches. Germline V gives CDR1 MNHEY, CDR2 SVGEGT. The CDR3, as DNA: TGTGCCAGCAGTTACTCGACAGAGCGGGGACTCTCCTACAATGAGCAGTTCTTC. This sequence encodes CASSYSTERGLSYNEQFF.

This chain joins TRBV18 and TRBJ2-1; D not certain. This CDR3 spans 16 amino acids. Trimming removed 0 bases from V and 5 bases from J, with 14 bases in between. Germline CDR1 reads KGHSH; CDR2 reads LQKENI. In DNA, the CDR3 is TGTGCCAGCTCACCACCCATGGCCACCCCGAACAATGAGCAGTTCTTC. Translated, it gives CASSPPMATPNNEQFF.

This clone was seen just once. The chain has TRBV19 and TRBJ1-1; TRBD1 agrees at 9 bases. Trimming at V came to 4 bases and at J to 4 bases, leaving 7 bases not matched to a gene. This CDR3 is 15 amino acids long. The germline CDR1 and CDR2 sequences are LNHDA and SQIVND (reference sequence). The DNA of the CDR3 is TGTGCCAGTAGTACCCCACAGGGGGCGCGCACTGAAGCTTTCTTT. This gives the protein CASSTPQGARTEAFF.

This clone appeared a single time. Sequence at one end of the junction differs from germline and may be a read error. The rearrangement links TRBV6-1 to TRBJ2-7; no reliable D call. CDR1 is MNHNS and CDR2 is SASEGT in the germline V gene. This CDR3 contains 13 residues. CDR3 DNA sequence: TGTGCCAGCAGGGAAGGGCAGAGGTACGAGCAGTACTTC. Translated, it gives CASREGQRYEQYF.

The chain combines TRBV28 with TRBJ1-2; possibly TRBD1 for D (6 bases). Germline lookup yields CDR1 MDHEN and CDR2 SYDVKM. The germline V and J ends were trimmed by 6 bases and 7 bases, with 15 bases remaining between them. The CDR3 totals 13 residues. CDR3 sequence reads: CASSPNRAVGYTF. The CDR3, as DNA: TGTGCCAGCAGCCCGAACAGGGCTGTTGGCTACACCTTC.